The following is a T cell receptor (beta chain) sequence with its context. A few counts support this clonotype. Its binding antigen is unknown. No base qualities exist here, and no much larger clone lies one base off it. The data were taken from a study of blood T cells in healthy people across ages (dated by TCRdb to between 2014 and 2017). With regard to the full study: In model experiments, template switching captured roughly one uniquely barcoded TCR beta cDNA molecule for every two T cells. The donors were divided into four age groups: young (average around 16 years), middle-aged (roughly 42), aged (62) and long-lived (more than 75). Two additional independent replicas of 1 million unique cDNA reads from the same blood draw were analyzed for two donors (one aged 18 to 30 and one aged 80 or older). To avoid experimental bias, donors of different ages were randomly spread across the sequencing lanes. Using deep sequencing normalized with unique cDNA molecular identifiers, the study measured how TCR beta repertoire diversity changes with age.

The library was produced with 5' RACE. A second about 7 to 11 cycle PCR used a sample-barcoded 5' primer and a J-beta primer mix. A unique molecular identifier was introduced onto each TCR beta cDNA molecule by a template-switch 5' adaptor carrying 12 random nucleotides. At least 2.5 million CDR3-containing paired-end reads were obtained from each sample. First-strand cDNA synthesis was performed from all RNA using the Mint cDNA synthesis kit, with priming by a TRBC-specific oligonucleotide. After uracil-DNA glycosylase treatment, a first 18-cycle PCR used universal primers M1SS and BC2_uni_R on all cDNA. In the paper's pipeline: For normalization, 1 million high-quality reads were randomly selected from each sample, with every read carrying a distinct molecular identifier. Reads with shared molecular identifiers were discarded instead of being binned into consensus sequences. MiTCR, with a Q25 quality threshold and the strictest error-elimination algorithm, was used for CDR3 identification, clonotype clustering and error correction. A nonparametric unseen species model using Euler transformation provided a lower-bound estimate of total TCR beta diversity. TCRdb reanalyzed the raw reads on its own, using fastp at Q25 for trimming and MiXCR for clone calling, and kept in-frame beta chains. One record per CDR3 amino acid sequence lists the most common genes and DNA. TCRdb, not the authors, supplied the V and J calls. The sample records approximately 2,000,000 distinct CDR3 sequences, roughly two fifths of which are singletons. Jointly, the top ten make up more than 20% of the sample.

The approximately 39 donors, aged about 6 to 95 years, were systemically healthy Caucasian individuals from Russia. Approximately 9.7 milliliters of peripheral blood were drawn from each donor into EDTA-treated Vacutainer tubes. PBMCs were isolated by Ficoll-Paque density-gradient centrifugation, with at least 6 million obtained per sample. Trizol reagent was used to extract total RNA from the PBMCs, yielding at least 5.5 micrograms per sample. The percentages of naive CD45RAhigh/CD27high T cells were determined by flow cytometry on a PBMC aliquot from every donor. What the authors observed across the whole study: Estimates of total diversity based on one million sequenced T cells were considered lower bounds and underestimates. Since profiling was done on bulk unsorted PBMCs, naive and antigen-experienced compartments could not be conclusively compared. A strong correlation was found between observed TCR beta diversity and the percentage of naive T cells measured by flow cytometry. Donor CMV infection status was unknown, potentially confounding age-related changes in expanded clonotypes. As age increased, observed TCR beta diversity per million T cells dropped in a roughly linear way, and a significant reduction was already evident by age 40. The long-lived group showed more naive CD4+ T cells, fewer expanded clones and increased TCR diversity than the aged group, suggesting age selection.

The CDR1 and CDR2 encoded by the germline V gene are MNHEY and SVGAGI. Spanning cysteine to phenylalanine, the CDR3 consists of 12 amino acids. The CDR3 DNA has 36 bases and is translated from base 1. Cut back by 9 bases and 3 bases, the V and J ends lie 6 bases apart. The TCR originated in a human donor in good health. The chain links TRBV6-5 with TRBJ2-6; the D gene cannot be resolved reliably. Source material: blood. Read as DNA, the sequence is TGTGCCAGTAAGATTGGGGCCAACGTCCTGACTTTC. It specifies CASKIGANVLTF.